This TCR beta chain derives from a study of blood T cell repertoires in COVID-19. As for the study in general: The analysed material was cDNA or gDNA that came from T cells, B-cell-depleted T cells, or PBMCs.

Data came from immunoSEQ multiplex PCR; TCRdb stores just in-frame clones and leaves some out. The profile covers 120,000 or so clones, with about 70% appearing a single time and 5.5% taken by the ten largest. The ends were cut back, 1 base at V and 8 bases at J, with 17 bases in the middle. Germline values: CDR1 MGHRA, CDR2 YSYEKL. The CDR3 is 15 residues long. Material for sequencing was peripheral blood. This clonotype originated in a man in his sixties with acute or convalescent COVID-19. The gene calls are TRBV4-1 and TRBJ1-2; a possible D gene is TRBD1 (5 bases). The CDR3 sequence is CASSQVVKGEGGYTF. CDR3 DNA sequence: TGCGCCAGCAGCCAAGTAGTAAAAGGGGAGGGCGGCTACACCTTC.